A selection of T cell receptor beta chains follows, all from one sample in a study of identical twins. TCRdb ran MiXCR on the 5' RACE reads and lists one entry per CDR3 protein. The repertoire consists of 1.5 million to 2 million distinct CDR3 sequences, with about 32% occurring once and the leading ten covering around 0.3%. The sample consisted of cord blood. These receptors originate from a newborn girl in good health. Each CDR3 is given with its conserved first and last residue. Each record gives: CDR3 DNA, CDR3 protein, J gene, V gene, D gene, clone size. The D gene is left open where the match is weak. Only part of the rows carry a size: once, few, many, or a class if the clone is expanded.

TGCGCCAGCAGATTCCTCCGTAGCCATAATGAAAAACTGTTTTTT	CASRFLRSHNEKLFF	TRBJ1-4	TRBV5-1	-	few
TGTGCCAGCAGTTACTCGAGGCTAGCCCGTAATGAGCAGTTCTTC	CASSYSRLARNEQFF	TRBJ2-1	TRBV6-5	-	few
TGTGCCAGCAGCCTAGCGGGGGTCGAAGAGACCCAGTACTTC	CASSLAGVEETQYF	TRBJ2-5	TRBV7-9	TRBD2	-
TGTGCCAGCACCTTCAGGGGGACTAATGAAAAACTGTTTTTT	CASTFRGTNEKLFF	TRBJ1-4	TRBV12-3/TRBV12-4	TRBD1	few
TGCAGTGCTTCAACTGGGAACATTCAGTACTTC	CSASTGNIQYF	TRBJ2-4	TRBV20-1	-	-
TGTGCCAGCAGTCGGCTGAAGGGTTCCTACAATGAGCAGTTCTTC	CASSRLKGSYNEQFF	TRBJ2-1	TRBV6-2/TRBV6-3	-	many
TGTGCCACCGCGACAGGGGAAGCAGATACGCAGTATTTT	CATATGEADTQYF	TRBJ2-3	TRBV10-3	TRBD1	-
TGTGCCAGCAGTCCTAGGGAAGTGTTGCGGACTGAAGCTTTCTTT	CASSPREVLRTEAFF	TRBJ1-1	TRBV27	-	few
TGTGCCAGCAGCTTGCGGGGGGCGTATCAGCCCCAGCATTTT	CASSLRGAYQPQHF	TRBJ1-5	TRBV11-1	-	once
TGCAGCGTTGTGGGGGGGGCAAAAGTAGGGAACGAGCAGTTCTTC	CSVVGGAKVGNEQFF	TRBJ2-1	TRBV29-1	-	many
TGCGCCAGCAGCTTGGGCCTAGCGACTAGCACAGATACGCAGTATTTT	CASSLGLATSTDTQYF	TRBJ2-3	TRBV5-1	-	many